The TCR beta chain under discussion was sequenced for a study of beta chain features in type 1 diabetes listed by TCRdb under 2018. General notes on the study: Mean age, gender distribution, total cell number and subset yield were not different between patients and healthy donors. A total of roughly 100 million sorted cells were examined across all samples, and the number of cells per subset was strongly correlated with RNA yield. The study compared the TCRB repertoires of sorted circulating CD4+ T cell subsets in recently diagnosed type 1 diabetes patients with those in matched healthy donors. Naive and central memory subsets were obtained from all 30 or so donors, but regulatory and stem cell-like memory subsets were isolated from only 8 patients and roughly 8 healthy donors. Here is what the overall study found, with its caveats: Naive, central memory and regulatory TCRB repertoires appeared more similar among patients than among healthy donors. Type 1 diabetes patients showed a moderate but significant shortening of TCRB CDR3 length in all four CD4+ subsets. PCR may preferentially amplify shorter templates, but because patient and control samples were amplified and corrected together, any resulting skew would affect both groups equally. Fewer insertions and more nucleotide deletions at VDJ recombination sites were observed in patients with type 1 diabetes, implying thymic rearrangement abnormalities. Because cDNA rather than genomic DNA was sequenced, highly expressing activated cells could have been over-represented, although no difference in activation and CD3 levels was found between groups. Only small numbers of individuals were included in the HLA sub-analyses, which left unresolved whether HLA type had any influence on TCRB rearrangement.

This clone turned up a few times. It has no known antigen specificity. No quality values exist for individual bases; no much larger clone is one base distant. From cysteine to phenylalanine, the CDR3 is 15 amino acids long. The CDR3 DNA has 45 bases and is translated from base 1. The germline V gene specifies SGHRS as CDR1 and YFSETQ as CDR2. V is cut back by 3 bases and J by 2 bases, with 4 bases in the junction unmatched. From each donor, a single peripheral blood sample of approximately 0.11 L on average was drawn into heparinised tubes. Naive, central memory, regulatory and stem cell-like memory CD4+ T cells were sorted on a BD FACSAria II using a panel including CD45RO, CCR7, CD25, CD127, CD95 and CD27. A purity above 95% was achieved for all sorted populations. PBMCs were separated immediately by Lymphoprep density gradient centrifugation and were stained directly, without being cultured. So that batch effects would be minimized, each experiment stained and sorted samples in pairs, pairing one healthy donor with one patient.

All of the isolated RNA was reverse transcribed with the High Capacity cDNA Reverse Transcription Kit, so expressed TCRB transcripts were sequenced. Naive, central memory and regulatory T cell samples underwent deep immunoSEQ sequencing, averaging about 3.3 million total reads per sample. Sorted cells were lysed in RLT buffer and RNA was extracted with DNase-treated RNeasy Micro or Mini kits, depending on cell number. To prevent cross-contamination, each cell subset was processed individually, whereas patient and healthy donor samples were processed jointly. The immunoSEQ multiplex PCR was used to amplify TCRB sequences from cDNA, generating 87-bp fragments that spanned the CDR3 region. Sequencing of the amplicons was done on the Illumina HiSeq platform. The published analysis was carried out like this. PCR bias was corrected computationally using synthetic template baselines, and reads within Hamming distance 2 were collapsed, with unmergeable singletons discarded. Reads were aligned to IMGT to assign V, D and J genes, CDR3 length, and insertions or deletions at six rearrangement sites. Clonotype counts were normalized to sorted cell number within each subset before computing true diversity and Gini coefficients with the tcR R package. Repertoire sharing was quantified using the overlap coefficient calculated on TCRB nucleotide sequences. As a proxy for the pre-selection repertoire, out-of-frame TCRB sequences from naive cells were analyzed. Drawn from immuneACCESS, this table holds only the in-frame rearrangements with V and J called that TCRdb kept. Clones are partly lost; checked studies trace under half to an unresolved V gene and leave the rest unexplained. That table is the source of V, J and clone size, and D and trimming were worked out from the DNA. The sample table holds hundreds of thousands of clones, of which under 20% were seen once. The ten largest clones represent around 0.02% of the sample.

The receptor chain draws on TRBV5-1 and TRBJ2-5, with 10 central nucleotides matching TRBD1. Sequenced sample: naive CD4+ T cells from blood. The label giving this sample's cell subset or site can be read as: true naive CD4+ T cells. The sequence was collected from a woman between 18 and 29 years old in good health. In nucleotides, the sequence is TGCGCCAGCAGCTGGGGACAGGGGAGGCAAGAGACCCAGTACTTC. This codes for CASSWGQGRQETQYF.